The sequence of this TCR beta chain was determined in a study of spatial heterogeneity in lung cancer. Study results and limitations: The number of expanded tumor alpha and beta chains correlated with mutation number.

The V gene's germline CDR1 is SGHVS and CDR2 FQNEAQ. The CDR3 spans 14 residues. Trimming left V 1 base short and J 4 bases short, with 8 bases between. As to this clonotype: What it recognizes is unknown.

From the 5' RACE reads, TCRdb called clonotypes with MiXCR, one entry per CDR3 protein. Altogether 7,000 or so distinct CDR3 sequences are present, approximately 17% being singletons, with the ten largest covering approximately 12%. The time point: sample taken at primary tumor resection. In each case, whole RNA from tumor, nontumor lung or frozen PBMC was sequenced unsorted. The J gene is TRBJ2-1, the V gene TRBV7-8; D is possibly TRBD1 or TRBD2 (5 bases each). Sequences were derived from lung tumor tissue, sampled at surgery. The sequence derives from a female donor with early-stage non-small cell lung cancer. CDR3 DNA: TGTGCCAGCAGCTTAGAATGGGGGTACAATGAGCAGTTCTTC. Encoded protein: CASSLEWGYNEQFF.